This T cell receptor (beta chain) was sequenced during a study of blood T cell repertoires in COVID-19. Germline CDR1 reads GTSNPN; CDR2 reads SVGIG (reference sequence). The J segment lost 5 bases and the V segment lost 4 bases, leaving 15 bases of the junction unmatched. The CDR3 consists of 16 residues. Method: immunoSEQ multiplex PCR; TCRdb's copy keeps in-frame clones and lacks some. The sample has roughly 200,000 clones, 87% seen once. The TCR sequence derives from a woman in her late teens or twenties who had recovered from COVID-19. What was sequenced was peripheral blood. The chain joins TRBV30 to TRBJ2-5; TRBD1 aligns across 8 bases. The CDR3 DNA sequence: TGTGCCTGGACCAGGACAGGGCTAGAGCGAAGGGAGACCCAGTACTTC. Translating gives CAWTRTGLERRETQYF. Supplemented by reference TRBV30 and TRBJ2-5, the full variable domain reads SQTIHQWPATLVQPVGSPLSLECTVEGTSNPNLYWYRQAAGRGLQLLFYSVGIGQISSEVPQNLSASRPQDRQFILSSKKLLLSDSGFYLCAWTRTGLERRETQYFGPGTRLLVL.